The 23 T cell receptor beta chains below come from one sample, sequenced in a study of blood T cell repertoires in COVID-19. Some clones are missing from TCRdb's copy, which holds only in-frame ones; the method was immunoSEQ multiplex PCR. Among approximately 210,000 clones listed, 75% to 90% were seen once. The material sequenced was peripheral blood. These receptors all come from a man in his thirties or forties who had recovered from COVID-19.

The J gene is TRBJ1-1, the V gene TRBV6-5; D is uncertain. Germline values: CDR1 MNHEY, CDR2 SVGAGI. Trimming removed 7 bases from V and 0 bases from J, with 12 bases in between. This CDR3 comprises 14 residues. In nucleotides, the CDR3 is TGTGCCAGCATATTGGACGGGATGAACACTGAAGCTTTCTTT. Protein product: CASILDGMNTEAFF.

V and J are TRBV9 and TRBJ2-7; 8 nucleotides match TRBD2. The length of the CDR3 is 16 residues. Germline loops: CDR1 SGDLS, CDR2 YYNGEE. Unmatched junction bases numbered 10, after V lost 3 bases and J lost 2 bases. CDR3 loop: CASSDGRGEITYEQYF. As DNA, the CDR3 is TGTGCCAGCAGCGACGGGCGGGGGGAGATTACCTACGAGCAGTACTTC.

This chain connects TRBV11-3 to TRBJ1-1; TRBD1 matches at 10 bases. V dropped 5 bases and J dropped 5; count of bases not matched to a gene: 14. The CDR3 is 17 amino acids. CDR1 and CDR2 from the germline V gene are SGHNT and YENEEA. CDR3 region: CASSPWDRGEQKTEAFF. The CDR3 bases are TGTGCCAGCAGCCCCTGGGACAGGGGAGAGCAAAAGACTGAAGCTTTCTTT.

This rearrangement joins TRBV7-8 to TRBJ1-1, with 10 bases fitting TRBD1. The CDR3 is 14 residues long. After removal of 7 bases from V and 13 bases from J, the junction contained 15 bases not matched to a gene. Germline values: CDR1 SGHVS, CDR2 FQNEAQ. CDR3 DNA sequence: TGTGCCAGCAACCAGGCCCTCGTGGGACAGGGGCTTTTCTTT. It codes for CASNQALVGQGLFF. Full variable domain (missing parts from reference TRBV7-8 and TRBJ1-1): GAGVSQSPRYKVAKRGQDVALRCDPISGHVSLFWYQQALGQGPEFLTYFQNEAQLDKSGLPSDRFFAERPEGSVSTLKIQRTQQEDSAVYLCASNQALVGQGLFFGQGTRLTVV.

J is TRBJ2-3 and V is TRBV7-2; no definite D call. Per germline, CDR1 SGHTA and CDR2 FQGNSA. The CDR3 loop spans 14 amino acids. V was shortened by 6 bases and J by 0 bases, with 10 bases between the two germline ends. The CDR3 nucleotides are TGTGCCAGCAGGCGATATATTAGCACAGATACGCAGTATTTT. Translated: CASRRYISTDTQYF.

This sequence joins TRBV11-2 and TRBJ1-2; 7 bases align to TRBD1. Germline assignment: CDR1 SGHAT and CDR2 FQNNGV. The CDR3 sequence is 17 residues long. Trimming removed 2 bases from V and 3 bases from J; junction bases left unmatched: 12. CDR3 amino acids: CASSLNPTGRNHYGYTF. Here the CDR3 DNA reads TGTGCCAGCAGCTTAAACCCGACAGGGAGGAATCACTATGGCTACACCTTC. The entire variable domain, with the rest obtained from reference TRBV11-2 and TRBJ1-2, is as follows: EAGVAQSPRYKIIEKRQSVAFWCNPISGHATLYWYQQILGQGPKLLIQFQNNGVVDDSQLPKDRFSAERLKGVDSTLKIQPAKLEDSAVYLCASSLNPTGRNHYGYTFGSGTRLTVV.

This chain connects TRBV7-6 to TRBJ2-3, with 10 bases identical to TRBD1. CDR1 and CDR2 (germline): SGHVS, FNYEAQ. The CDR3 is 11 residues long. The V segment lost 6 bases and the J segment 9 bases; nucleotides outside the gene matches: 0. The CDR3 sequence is CASRGQGTQYF. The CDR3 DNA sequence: TGTGCCAGCAGGGGACAGGGGACGCAGTATTTT.

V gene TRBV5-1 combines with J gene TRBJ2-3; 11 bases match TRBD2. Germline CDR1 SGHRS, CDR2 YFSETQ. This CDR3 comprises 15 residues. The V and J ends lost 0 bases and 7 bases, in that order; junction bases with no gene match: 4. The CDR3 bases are TGCGCCAGCAGCTTGGTTTTGACTAGCGGGAATACGCAGTATTTT. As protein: CASSLVLTSGNTQYF.

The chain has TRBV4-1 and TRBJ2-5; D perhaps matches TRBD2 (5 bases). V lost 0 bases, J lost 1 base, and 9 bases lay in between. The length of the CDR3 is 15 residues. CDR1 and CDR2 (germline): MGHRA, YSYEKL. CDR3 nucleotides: TGCGCCAGCAGCCAAGAATGGACTCGCCAAGAGACCCAGTACTTC. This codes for CASSQEWTRQETQYF.

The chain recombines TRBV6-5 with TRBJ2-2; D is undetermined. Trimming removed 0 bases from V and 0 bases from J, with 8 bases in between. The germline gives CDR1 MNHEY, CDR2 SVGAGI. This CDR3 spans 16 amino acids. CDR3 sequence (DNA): TGTGCCAGCAGTTACTCGGCGGCTTCGAACACCGGGGAGCTGTTTTTT. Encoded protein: CASSYSAASNTGELFF.

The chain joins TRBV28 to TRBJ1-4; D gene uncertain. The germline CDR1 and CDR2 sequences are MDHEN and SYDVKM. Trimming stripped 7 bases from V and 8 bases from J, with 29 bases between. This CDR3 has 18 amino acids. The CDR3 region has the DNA TGTGCCAGCAACTCCGGGGTCATTTGGCGCTCTGCTGCCGAAAAACTGTTTTTT. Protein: CASNSGVIWRSAAEKLFF.

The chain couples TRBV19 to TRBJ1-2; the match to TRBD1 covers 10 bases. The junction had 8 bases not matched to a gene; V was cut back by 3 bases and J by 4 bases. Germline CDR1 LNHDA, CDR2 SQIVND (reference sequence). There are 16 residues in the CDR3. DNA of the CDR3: TGTGCCAGTAGTATTGGGGACAGGGGAAGCGGCTATGGCTACACCTTC. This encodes CASSIGDRGSGYGYTF.

DNA for the CDR3: TGTGCCAGCAGCCCCCTTCCGGGACAAAAAGAGACCCAGTACTTC. Translating gives CASSPLPGQKETQYF. The V call is TRBV7-6, the J call TRBJ2-5; a possible D gene is TRBD1 (6 bases). This CDR3 region has 15 residues. CDR1 and CDR2 (germline): SGHVS, FNYEAQ. Trimming left V 5 bases short and J 3 bases short, with 16 bases between.

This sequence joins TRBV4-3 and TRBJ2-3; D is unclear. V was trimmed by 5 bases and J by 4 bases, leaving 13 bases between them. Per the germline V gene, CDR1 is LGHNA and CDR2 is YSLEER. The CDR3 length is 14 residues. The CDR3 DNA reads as TGCGCCAGCAGCGACCTAGGCTTGCCAGATACGCAGTATTTT. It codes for CASSDLGLPDTQYF.

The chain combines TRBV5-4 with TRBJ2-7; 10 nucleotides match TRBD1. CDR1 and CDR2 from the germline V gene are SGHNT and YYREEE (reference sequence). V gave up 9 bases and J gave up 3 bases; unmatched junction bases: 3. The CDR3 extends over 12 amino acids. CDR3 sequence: CATTGGNYEQYF. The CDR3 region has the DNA TGTGCCACGACAGGGGGCAACTACGAGCAGTACTTC.

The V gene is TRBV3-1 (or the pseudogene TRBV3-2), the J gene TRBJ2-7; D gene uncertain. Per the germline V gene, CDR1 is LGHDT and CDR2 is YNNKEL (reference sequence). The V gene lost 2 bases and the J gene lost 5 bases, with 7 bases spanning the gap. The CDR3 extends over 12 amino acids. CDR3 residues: CASSQTWHEQYF. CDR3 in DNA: TGTGCCAGCAGCCAAACCTGGCACGAGCAGTACTTC.

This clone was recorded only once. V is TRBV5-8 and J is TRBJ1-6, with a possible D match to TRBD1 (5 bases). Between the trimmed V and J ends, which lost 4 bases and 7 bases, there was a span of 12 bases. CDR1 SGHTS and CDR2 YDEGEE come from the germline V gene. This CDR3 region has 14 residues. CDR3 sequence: CASSLDSTNSPLHF. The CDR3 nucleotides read TGTGCCAGCAGCCTCGACAGCACCAATTCACCCCTCCACTTT.

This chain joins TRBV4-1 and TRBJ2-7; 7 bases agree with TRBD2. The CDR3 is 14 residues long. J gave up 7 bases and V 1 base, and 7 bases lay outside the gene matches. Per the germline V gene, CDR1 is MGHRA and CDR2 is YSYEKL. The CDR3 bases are TGCGCCAGCAGCCAAGTTGGGAGGGAGGGAGAGCAGTACTTC. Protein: CASSQVGREGEQYF.

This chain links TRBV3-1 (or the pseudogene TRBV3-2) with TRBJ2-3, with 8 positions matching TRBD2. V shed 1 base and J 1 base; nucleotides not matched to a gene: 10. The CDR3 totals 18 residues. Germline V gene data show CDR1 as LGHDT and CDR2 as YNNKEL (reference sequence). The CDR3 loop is CASSQGGRGGPGTDTQYF. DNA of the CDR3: TGTGCCAGCAGCCAAGGAGGCCGGGGGGGCCCGGGCACAGATACGCAGTATTTT.

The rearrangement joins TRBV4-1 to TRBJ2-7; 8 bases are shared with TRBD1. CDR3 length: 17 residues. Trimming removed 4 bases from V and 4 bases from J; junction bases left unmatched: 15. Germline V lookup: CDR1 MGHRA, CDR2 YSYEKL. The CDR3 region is CASSRWNPGQEFYEQYF. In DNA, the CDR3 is TGCGCCAGCAGCCGATGGAACCCGGGACAGGAGTTTTACGAGCAGTACTTC.

The CDR3 sequence: CASSWNRDRGNYGYTF. The DNA for the CDR3 is TGCGCCAGCAGCTGGAATCGCGACAGGGGTAACTATGGCTACACCTTC. This chain joins TRBV5-1 and TRBJ1-2, with 8 positions matching TRBD1. There are 16 residues in the CDR3. The germline V gene has CDR1 SGHRS and CDR2 YFSETQ. The junction had 8 bases not matched to a gene; V was cut back by 3 bases and J by 1 base. Variable domain in full (rest from reference TRBV5-1 and TRBJ1-2): KAGVTQTPRYLIKTRGQQVTLSCSPISGHRSVSWYQQTPGQGLQFLFEYFSETQRNKGNFPGRFSGRQFSNSRSEMNVSTLELGDSALYLCASSWNRDRGNYGYTFGSGTRLTVV.

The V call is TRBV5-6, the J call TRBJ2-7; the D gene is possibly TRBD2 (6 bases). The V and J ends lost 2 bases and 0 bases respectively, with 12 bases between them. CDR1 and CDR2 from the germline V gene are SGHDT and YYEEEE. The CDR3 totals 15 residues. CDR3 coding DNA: TGTGCCAGCAGCTTTATGACCGGGAGCTCCTACGAGCAGTACTTC. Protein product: CASSFMTGSSYEQYF.

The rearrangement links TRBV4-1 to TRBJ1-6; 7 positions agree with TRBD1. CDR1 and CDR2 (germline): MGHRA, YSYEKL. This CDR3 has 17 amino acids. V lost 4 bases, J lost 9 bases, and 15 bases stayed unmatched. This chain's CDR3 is CASSPVYWDSRGSPLHF. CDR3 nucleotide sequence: TGCGCCAGCAGCCCTGTATATTGGGACAGTAGGGGTTCACCCCTCCACTTT.